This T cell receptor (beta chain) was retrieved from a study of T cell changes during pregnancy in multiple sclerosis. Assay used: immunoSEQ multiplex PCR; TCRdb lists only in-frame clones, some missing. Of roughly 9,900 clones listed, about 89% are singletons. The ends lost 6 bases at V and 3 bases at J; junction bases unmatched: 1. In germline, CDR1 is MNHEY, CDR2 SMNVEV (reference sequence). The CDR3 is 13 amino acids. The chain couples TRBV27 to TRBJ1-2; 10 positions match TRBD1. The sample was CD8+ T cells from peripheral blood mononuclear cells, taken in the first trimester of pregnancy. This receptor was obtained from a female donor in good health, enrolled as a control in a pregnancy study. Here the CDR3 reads CASRGTGDYGYTF. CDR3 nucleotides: TGTGCCAGCAGGGGGACAGGGGACTATGGCTACACCTTC.